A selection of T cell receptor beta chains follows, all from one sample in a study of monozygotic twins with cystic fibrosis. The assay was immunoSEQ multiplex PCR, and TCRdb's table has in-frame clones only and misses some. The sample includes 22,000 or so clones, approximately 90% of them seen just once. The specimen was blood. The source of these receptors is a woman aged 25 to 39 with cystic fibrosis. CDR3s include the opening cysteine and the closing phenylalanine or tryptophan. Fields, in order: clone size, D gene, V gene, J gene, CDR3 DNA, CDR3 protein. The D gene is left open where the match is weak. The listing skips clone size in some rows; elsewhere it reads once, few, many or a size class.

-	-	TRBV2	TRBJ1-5	TGTGCCAGCCAACGGAACCGGGGCAATCAGCCCCAGCATTTT	CASQRNRGNQPQHF
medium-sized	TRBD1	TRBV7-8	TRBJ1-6	TGTGCCAGCAGCCATGGGACAGGCTCTCATTCACCCCTCCACTTT	CASSHGTGSHSPLHF
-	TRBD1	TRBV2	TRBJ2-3	TGTGCCAGCAGTGAACGTGGGACAGCTAACACAGATACGCAGTATTTT	CASSERGTANTDTQYF
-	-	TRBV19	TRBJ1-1	TGTGCCACCTGGGGGGCGGGGGCCGCTTTCTTT	CATWGAGAAFF
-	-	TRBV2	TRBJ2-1	TGTGCCAGCAGTGAACGGGGGCAGGGGAGTGTGAATGAGCAGTTCTTC	CASSERGQGSVNEQFF
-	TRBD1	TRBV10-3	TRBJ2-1	TGTGCCATAGGGACAGGGGGCAATGAGCAGTTCTTC	CAIGTGGNEQFF
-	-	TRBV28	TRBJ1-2	TGTGCCAGCAGTGAAGAGGGGCGGGATGGCTACACCTTC	CASSEEGRDGYTF
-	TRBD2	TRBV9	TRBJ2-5	TGTGCCAGCAGCGTAGTGAGGCGGGGGGGCTTGGAGACCCAGTACTTC	CASSVVRRGGLETQYF
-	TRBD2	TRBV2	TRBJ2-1	TGTGCCAGCAGTGTTAGTAGCGGGGGGGCCAGTGAGCAGTTCTTC	CASSVSSGGASEQFF
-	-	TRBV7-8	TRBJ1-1	TGTGCCAGCACCCCCGGAAATTGGGGCACTGAAGCTTTCTTT	CASTPGNWGTEAFF
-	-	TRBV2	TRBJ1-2	TGTGCCAGCGAGCTACAGGGTCCGGGGGGCTACACCTTC	CASELQGPGGYTF
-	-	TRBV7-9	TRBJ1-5	TGTGCCAGCAGCTTAGGGAGTGGGGCGCAGCCCCAGCATTTT	CASSLGSGAQPQHF
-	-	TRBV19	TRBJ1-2	TGTGCCAGTAGTCCCCGTGGGGGATATGGCTACACCTTC	CASSPRGGYGYTF
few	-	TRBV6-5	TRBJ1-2	TGTGCCAGCAGTTACTCCACCTTGGGGATTGGCTACACCTTC	CASSYSTLGIGYTF
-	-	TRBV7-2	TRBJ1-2	TGTGCCAGCAGCTTAGGGAGGGACTATGGCTACACCTTC	CASSLGRDYGYTF
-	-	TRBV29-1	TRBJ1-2	TGCAGTATTTTCACTAACTATGGCTACACCTTC	CSIFTNYGYTF
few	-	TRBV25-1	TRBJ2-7	TGTGCCAGCAGTGAACGGGGGCTAGGAGACAGAACATACGAGCAGTACTTC	CASSERGLGDRTYEQYF
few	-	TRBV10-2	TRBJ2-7	TGCGCCAGCAGTGACGGCCTGTCGAGCTACGAGCAGTACTTC	CASSDGLSSYEQYF
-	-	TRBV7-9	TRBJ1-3	TGTGCCAGCAGCGTAGACAGTGTTGGAAACACCATATATTTT	CASSVDSVGNTIYF
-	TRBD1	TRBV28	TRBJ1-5	TGTGCCAGCAGTCGACAGGGAGGCAATCAGCCCCAGCATTTT	CASSRQGGNQPQHF
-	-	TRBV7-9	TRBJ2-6	TGTGCCAGCAGCCCGCGACGATACCCGGGGGCCAACGTCCTGACTTTC	CASSPRRYPGANVLTF
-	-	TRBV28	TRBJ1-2	TGTGCCAGCAGTTTAAGACTATATGGCTACACCTTC	CASSLRLYGYTF
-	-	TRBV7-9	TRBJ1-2	TGTGCCAGCAGCTTAAGCCGTGGCTACACCTTC	CASSLSRGYTF
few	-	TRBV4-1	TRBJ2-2	TGCGCCAGCAGCCTAGGACAGTCGAACACCGGGGAGCTGTTTTTT	CASSLGQSNTGELFF
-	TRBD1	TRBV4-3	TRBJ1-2	TGCGCCAGCAGCCAAGGACAGGGCCGGGGCTATGGCTACACCTTC	CASSQGQGRGYGYTF
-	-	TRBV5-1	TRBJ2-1	TGCGCCAGCAGCTTGGAAGGTCCCCTCAATGAGCAGTTCTTC	CASSLEGPLNEQFF
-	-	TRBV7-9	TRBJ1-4	TGTGCCAGGTGTATTCGGGAAAAACTGTTTTTT	CARCIREKLFF
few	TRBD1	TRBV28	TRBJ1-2	TGTGCCAGCAGTTTAGGCAGGGGGCTTGGAGGCTACACCTTC	CASSLGRGLGGYTF
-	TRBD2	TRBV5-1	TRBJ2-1	TGCGCCAGCAGCCAAGCGGGGGGGCCGTTTAATGAGCAGTTCTTC	CASSQAGGPFNEQFF
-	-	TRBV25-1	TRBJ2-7	TGTGCCAGCAGTAACTCCGCAGGGGCGGTAAGCTACTACGAGCAGTACTTC	CASSNSAGAVSYYEQYF
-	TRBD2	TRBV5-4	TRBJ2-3	TGTGCCAGCAGCAGGGGACTAGCGGGGACAGATACGCAGTATTTT	CASSRGLAGTDTQYF
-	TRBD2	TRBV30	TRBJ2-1	TGTGCCTGTCGCGGCAGCGGGGGGGCCAGGAATGAGCAGTTCTTC	CACRGSGGARNEQFF
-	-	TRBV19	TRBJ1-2	TGTGCCAGTACCCCGGCCCCATCCTCATATGGCTACACCTTC	CASTPAPSSYGYTF
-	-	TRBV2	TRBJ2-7	TGTGCCAGCAGTGAAGGGACATACTACGAGCAGTACTTC	CASSEGTYYEQYF
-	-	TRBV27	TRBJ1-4	TGTGCCAGCAGTTGGGGGCGCGGTGGGGAACTGTTTTTT	CASSWGRGGELFF
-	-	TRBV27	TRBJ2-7	TGTGCCAGCAGTTTTCGGAGAACCTCCTACGAGCAGTACTTC	CASSFRRTSYEQYF
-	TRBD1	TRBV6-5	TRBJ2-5	TGTGCCAGCAGTTATAGGGGGCGAGAGACCCAGTACTTC	CASSYRGRETQYF
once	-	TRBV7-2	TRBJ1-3	TGTGCCAGCAGCTTAGTCGCAGGGGCCGGAAACACCATATATTTT	CASSLVAGAGNTIYF
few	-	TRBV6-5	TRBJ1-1	TGTGCCAGCAGTTACGTAGGGTCTCGGACTGAAGCTTTCTTT	CASSYVGSRTEAFF
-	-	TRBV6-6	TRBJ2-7	TGTGCCAGCAGTTACTCGGGCGAGCAGTACTTC	CASSYSGEQYF
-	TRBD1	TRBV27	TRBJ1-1	TGTGCCAGCAGTTTATCAGGTCAGGTGCCGACAGGGGAAGCTTTCTTT	CASSLSGQVPTGEAFF
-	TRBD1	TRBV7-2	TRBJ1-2	TGTGCCAGCACCCTATTCACACAGGGGTCGGGTGGCTACACCTTC	CASTLFTQGSGGYTF
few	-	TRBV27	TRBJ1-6	TGTGCCAGCAGTGCGGGCAGGGTGAGGTCACCCCTCCACTTT	CASSAGRVRSPLHF
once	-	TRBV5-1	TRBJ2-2	TGCGCCAGCAGCCCCCAGATGGGGTCGGGGACCGGGGAGCTGTTTTTT	CASSPQMGSGTGELFF
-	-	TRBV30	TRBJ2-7	TGTGCCTGGAGTCCGGGTTACGAGCAGTACTTC	CAWSPGYEQYF
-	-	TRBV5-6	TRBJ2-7	TGTGCCAGCAGCTTGGGGACGGGTACCTACGAGCAGTACTTC	CASSLGTGTYEQYF
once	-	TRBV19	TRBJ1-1	TGTGCCAGTAGTGATGCTCGGGGCGGGCTACGGGGAGCTTTCTTT	CASSDARGGLRGAFF
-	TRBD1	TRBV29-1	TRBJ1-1	TGCAGCGTTGTAGGGGGCAGGGCTGAAGCTTTCTTT	CSVVGGRAEAFF
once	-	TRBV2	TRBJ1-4	TGTGCCAGCAGTGAAGGAACAGGGACGGCTAATGAAAAACTGTTTTTT	CASSEGTGTANEKLFF
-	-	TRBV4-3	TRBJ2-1	TGCGCCAGCAGTCGAGATGGGGGGCCCGATGAGCAGTTCTTC	CASSRDGGPDEQFF
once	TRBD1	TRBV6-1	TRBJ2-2	TGTGCCAGCAGTGTGACAGGGGACACCGGGGAGCTGTTTTTT	CASSVTGDTGELFF
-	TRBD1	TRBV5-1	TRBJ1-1	TGCGCCAGCAGCCCTGCAGGGGGCGCGGGGGCTTTCTTT	CASSPAGGAGAFF
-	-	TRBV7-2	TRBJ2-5	TGTGCCAGCAGCCCTTCCTCTCTGGGCTGGGAGACCCAGTACTTC	CASSPSSLGWETQYF
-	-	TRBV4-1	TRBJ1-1	TGCGCCAGCAGCCACCCCCTGGGGGAAACAGGGAACACTGAAGCTTTCTTT	CASSHPLGETGNTEAFF